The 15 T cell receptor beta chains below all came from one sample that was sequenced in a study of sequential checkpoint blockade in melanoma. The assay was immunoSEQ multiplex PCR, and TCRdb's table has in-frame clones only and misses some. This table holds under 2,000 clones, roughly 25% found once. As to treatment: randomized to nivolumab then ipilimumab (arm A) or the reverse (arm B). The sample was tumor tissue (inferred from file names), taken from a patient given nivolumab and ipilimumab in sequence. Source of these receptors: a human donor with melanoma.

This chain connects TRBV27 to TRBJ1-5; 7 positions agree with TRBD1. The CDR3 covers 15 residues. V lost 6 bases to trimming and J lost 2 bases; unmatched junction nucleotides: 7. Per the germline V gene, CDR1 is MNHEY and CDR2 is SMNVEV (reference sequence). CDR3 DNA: TGTGCCAGCAGGAATTCCGGGACAGGCAATCAGCCCCAGCATTTT. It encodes CASRNSGTGNQPQHF.

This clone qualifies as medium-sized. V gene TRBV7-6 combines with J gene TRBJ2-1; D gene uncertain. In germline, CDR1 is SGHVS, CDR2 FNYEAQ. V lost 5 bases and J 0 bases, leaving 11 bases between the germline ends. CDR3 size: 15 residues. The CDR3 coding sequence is TGTGCCAGCAGCCCCGTGAAGAGCTCCTACAATGAGCAGTTCTTC. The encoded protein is CASSPVKSSYNEQFF. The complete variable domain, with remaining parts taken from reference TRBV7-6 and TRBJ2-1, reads GAGVSQSPRYKVTKRGQDVALRCDPISGHVSLYWYRQALGQGPEFLTYFNYEAQQDKSGLPNDRFSAERPEGSISTLTIQRTEQRDSAMYRCASSPVKSSYNEQFFGPGTRLTVL.

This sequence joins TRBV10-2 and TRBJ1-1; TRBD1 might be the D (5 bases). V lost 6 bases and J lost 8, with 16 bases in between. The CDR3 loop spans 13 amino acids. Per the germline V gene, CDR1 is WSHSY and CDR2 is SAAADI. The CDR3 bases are TGCGCCAGCAGGACCCGACAGTTGGGGGAAGCTTTCTTT. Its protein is CASRTRQLGEAFF.

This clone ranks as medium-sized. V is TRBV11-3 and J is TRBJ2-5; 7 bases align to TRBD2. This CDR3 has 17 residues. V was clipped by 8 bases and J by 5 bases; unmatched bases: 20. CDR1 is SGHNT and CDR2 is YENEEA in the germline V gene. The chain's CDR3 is CASGPYNVGRADETQYF. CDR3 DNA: TGTGCCAGCGGACCATACAACGTGGGGAGGGCCGATGAGACCCAGTACTTC.

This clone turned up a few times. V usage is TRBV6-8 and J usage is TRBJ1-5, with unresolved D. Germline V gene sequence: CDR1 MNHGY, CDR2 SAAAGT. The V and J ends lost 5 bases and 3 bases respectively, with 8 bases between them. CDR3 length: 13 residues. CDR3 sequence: CASSGGYNQPQHF. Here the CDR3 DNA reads TGTGCCAGCAGTGGTGGATACAATCAGCCCCAGCATTTT.

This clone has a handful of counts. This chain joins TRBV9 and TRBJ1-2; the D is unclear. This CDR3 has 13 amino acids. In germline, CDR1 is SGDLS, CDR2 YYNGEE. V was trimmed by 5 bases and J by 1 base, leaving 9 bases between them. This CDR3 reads CASSEYDNYGYTF. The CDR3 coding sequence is TGTGCCAGCAGTGAATATGATAACTATGGCTACACCTTC.

CDR3 residues: CASLPDRVTYNEQFF. The CDR3 bases are TGCGCCAGTCTCCCGGACAGGGTCACCTACAATGAGCAGTTCTTC. The chain joins TRBV5-1 to TRBJ2-1; 8 bases fit TRBD1. The CDR3 runs to 15 residues. Looked up from germline, CDR1 is SGHRS and CDR2 is YFSETQ. The ends lost 8 bases at V and 2 bases at J; junction bases unmatched: 9.

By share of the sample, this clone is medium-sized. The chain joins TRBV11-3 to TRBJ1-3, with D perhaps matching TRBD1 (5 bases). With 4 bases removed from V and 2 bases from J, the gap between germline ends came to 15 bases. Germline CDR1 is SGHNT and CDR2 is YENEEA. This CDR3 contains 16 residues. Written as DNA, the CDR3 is TGTGCCAGCAGCTCAGGTGGGGCCATTACTGGAAACACCATATATTTT. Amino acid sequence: CASSSGGAITGNTIYF.

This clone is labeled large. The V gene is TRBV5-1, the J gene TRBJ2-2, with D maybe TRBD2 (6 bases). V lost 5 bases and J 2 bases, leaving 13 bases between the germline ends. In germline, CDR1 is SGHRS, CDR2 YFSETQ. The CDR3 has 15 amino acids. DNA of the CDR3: TGCGCCAGCAGTTGGTTAGCGGACAACACCGGGGAGCTGTTTTTT. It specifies CASSWLADNTGELFF.

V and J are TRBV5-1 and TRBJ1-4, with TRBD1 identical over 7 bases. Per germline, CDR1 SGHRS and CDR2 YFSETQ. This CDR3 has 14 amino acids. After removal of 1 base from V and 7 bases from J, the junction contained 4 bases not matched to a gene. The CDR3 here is CASSLSGGSEKLFF. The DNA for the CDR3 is TGCGCCAGCAGCTTGTCAGGGGGGAGTGAAAAACTGTTTTTT. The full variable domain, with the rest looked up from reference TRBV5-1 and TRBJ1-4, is KAGVTQTPRYLIKTRGQQVTLSCSPISGHRSVSWYQQTPGQGLQFLFEYFSETQRNKGNFPGRFSGRQFSNSRSEMNVSTLELGDSALYLCASSLSGGSEKLFFGSGTQLSVL.

The CDR3 loop is CASWAPGRPDTQYF. The CDR3, as DNA: TGTGCCAGCTGGGCACCAGGTAGACCAGATACGCAGTATTTT. The chain recombines TRBV28 with TRBJ2-3; D is undetermined. Germline lookup yields CDR1 MDHEN and CDR2 SYDVKM. This CDR3 has 14 residues. V dropped 8 bases and J dropped 4 bases, with 16 bases sitting between them.

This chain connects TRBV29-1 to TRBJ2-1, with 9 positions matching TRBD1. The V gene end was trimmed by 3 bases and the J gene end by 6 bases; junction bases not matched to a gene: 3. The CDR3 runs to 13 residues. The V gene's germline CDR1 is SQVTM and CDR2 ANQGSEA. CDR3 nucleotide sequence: TGCAGCGTTGAGACGGACAGGGGCAATGAGCAGTTCTTC. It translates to CSVETDRGNEQFF.

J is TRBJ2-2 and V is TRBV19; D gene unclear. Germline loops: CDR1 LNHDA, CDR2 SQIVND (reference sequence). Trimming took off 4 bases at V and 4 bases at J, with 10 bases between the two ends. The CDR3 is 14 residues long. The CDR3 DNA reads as TGTGCCAGTAGTAACCAGCATCTCACCGGGGAGCTGTTTTTT. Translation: CASSNQHLTGELFF.

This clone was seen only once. The CDR3 coding sequence is TGTGCCAGCTCGCCCCTTACTAGCGGGAGTTACAATGAGCAGTTCTTC. This sequence encodes CASSPLTSGSYNEQFF. The rearrangement links TRBV18 to TRBJ2-1; 11 bases are shared with TRBD2. Trimming at V came to 6 bases and at J to 4 bases, leaving 8 bases not matched to a gene. The germline CDR1 and CDR2 sequences are KGHSH and LQKENI. The CDR3 has 16 amino acids.

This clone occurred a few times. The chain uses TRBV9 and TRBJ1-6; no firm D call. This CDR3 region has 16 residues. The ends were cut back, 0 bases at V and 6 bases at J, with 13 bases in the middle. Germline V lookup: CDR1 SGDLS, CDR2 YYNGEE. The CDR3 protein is CASSVDGRMANSPLHF. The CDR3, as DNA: TGTGCCAGCAGCGTAGACGGTCGGATGGCTAATTCACCCCTCCACTTT.